The T cell receptor (beta chain) under discussion was sequenced for a study of identifying expanded T cells in peripheral blood. General observations from the study: Clone count variance between roughly two-week samples rose with total template count. Over around two and four weeks, about 15 and 18 clones changed, versus roughly 1.2 between replicates.

TCRdb's copy holds only in-frame clones and misses some; the assay was immunoSEQ multiplex PCR. The data show tens of thousands of clones, about 89% seen once. Healthy donors had no documented immune events, such as infections, while sampled. A word on this clone: Its antigen is not identified.

The CDR3 covers 13 residues. Germline V gives CDR1 SNHLY, CDR2 FYNNEI. Germline trimming cut 10 bases from V and 10 bases from J; bases unmatched to any gene: 13. The source material was blood. This clonotype originated in a person between 18 and 75 years old in good health. The V and J genes are TRBV2 and TRBJ2-1; 7 bases align to TRBD2. CDR3 in amino acids: CANTRDPGREQFF. In nucleotides, the CDR3 is TGTGCCAATACACGGGACCCCGGGAGGGAGCAGTTCTTC.